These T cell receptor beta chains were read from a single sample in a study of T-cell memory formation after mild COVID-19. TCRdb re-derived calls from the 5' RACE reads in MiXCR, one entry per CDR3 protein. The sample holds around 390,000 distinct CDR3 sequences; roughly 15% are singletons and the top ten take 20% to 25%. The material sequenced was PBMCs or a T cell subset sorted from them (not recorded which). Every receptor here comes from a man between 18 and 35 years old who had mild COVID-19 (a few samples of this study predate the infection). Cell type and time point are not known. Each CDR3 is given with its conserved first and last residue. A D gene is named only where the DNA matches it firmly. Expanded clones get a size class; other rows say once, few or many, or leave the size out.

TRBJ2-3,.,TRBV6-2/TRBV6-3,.,TGTGCCAGCAGTTACTCCGTAGATACGCAGTATTTT,CASSYSVDTQYF
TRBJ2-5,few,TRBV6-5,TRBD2,TGTGCCAGCGGAGGGGACACCGCCGGGAGGGCCCAGTACTTC,CASGGDTAGRAQYF
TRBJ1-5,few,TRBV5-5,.,TGTGCCAGCAGCTTACCGGGAGATAGCAATCAGCCCCAGCATTTT,CASSLPGDSNQPQHF
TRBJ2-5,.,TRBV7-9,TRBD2,TGTGCCAGCCAACTAGCGGTTCAAGAGACCCAGTACTTC,CASQLAVQETQYF
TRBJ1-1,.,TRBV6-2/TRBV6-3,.,TGTGCCAGCAGTTACGGGGTCGGGATGAACACTGAAGCTTTCTTT,CASSYGVGMNTEAFF
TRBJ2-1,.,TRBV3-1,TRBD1,TGTGCCAGCAGCCATGCATACAGGACAGGGCGGGTGGCCTACAATGAGCAGTTCTTC,CASSHAYRTGRVAYNEQFF
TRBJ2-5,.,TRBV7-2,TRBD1,TGTGCCAGCAGCTTTTTGGGCAGGGGGCGTGGAGAGACCCAGTACTTC,CASSFLGRGRGETQYF
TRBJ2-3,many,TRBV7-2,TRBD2,TGTGCCAGCAGCTTACTGAGCGGGGCGGGTGGCACAGATACGCAGTATTTT,CASSLLSGAGGTDTQYF
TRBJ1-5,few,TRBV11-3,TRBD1,TGTGCCAGCAGCCACTCCGGGACAGGGGGCAGACAGCCCCAGCATTTT,CASSHSGTGGRQPQHF
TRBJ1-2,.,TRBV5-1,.,TGCGCCAGCAGCGGCTCCCTAGGCTACACCTTC,CASSGSLGYTF